The 16 T cell receptor beta chains reported below all come from one sample, sequenced in a study of T cell clonotyping in hematopoietic cell transplantation. Generated by immunoSEQ multiplex PCR, the TCRdb table keeps only in-frame clones and is missing some. This table holds about 11,000 clones, around half found once. Sample: PBMCs, taken 30 days after allogeneic stem cell transplant. These receptors came from a male patient aged 45 to 59 who had an allogeneic stem cell transplant from an unrelated donor, so the T cells may come from the graft donor. Some clones in this sample may be carry-over from other donors' samples.

Only a few counts were recorded for this clone. The chain is built from TRBV30 and TRBJ1-6; TRBD1 matches 8 bases. Germline loops: CDR1 GTSNPN, CDR2 SVGIG (reference sequence). This CDR3 region has 14 residues. V was clipped by 2 bases and J by 5 bases; unmatched bases: 2. The CDR3 sequence is CAWSKGQDNSPLHF. CDR3 sequence (DNA): TGTGCCTGGAGTAAGGGACAGGATAATTCACCCCTCCACTTT.

By share of the sample, this clone is medium-sized. This chain uses TRBV6-5 with TRBJ2-5; D is ambiguous. In germline, CDR1 is MNHEY, CDR2 SVGAGI. CDR3 length: 13 residues. The V end lost 2 bases, the J end lost 3 bases, and 7 bases lay between the germline ends. The CDR3, as DNA: TGTGCCAGCAGTTACGCCCCGAAAGAGACCCAGTACTTC. Translating it yields CASSYAPKETQYF.

This rearrangement joins TRBV30 to TRBJ2-7; 10 bases line up with TRBD2. CDR1 GTSNPN and CDR2 SVGIG come from the germline V gene (reference sequence). Losses at the gene ends were 0 bases for V and 3 bases for J; bases not matched to a gene: 8. This CDR3 is built from 16 residues. The CDR3 region has the DNA TGTGCCTGGAGTGTACCCCCGACTAGCGGGTACTACGAGCAGTACTTC. It specifies CAWSVPPTSGYYEQYF.

By share, this clone ranks as medium-sized. This chain connects TRBV2 to TRBJ1-1; 9 nucleotides agree with TRBD1. Trimming cost V 5 bases and J 1 base; bases outside gene matches: 2. CDR1 is SNHLY and CDR2 is FYNNEI in the germline V gene. The CDR3 extends over 14 amino acids. The CDR3 sequence is CASSKGQGNTEAFF. The DNA of the CDR3 is TGTGCCAGCAGTAAGGGACAGGGGAACACTGAAGCTTTCTTT.

This clone showed up just a few times. The V call is TRBV28, the J call TRBJ2-7; D not resolved. Germline V gene lookup returns CDR1 MDHEN and CDR2 SYDVKM. The ends were cut back, 3 bases at V and 3 bases at J, with 9 bases in the middle. This CDR3 has 13 amino acids. CDR3 bases: TGTGCCAGCAGTTTCGGATTGGACTACGAGCAGTACTTC. It translates to CASSFGLDYEQYF.

This clone has only a few counts. This chain connects TRBV28 to TRBJ1-2, with D tentatively TRBD1 (5 bases). The CDR3 length is 15 residues. The germline gives CDR1 MDHEN, CDR2 SYDVKM. The V gene lost 8 bases and the J gene lost 4 bases, with 20 bases spanning the gap. As DNA, the CDR3 is TGTGCCAGCGATAATGATGTCGGCGGGGCCTATGGCTACACCTTC. Its translation is CASDNDVGGAYGYTF.

This clone was observed a single time. The rearrangement links TRBV7-9 to TRBJ2-5, with TRBD1 matching 12 bases. Germline-derived CDR1 and CDR2 are SEHNR and FQNEAQ (reference sequence). The CDR3 covers 18 residues. Trimming at V came to 4 bases and at J to 3 bases, leaving 12 bases not matched to a gene. CDR3: CASSSGLSGTGGEETQYF. CDR3 bases: TGTGCCAGCAGCTCAGGGCTTTCCGGGACAGGGGGCGAAGAGACCCAGTACTTC.

The genes are TRBV7-2 and TRBJ2-7; 9 bases are shared with TRBD2. The CDR3 is 17 amino acids. Germline CDR1 reads SGHTA; CDR2 reads FQGNSA. V lost 1 base to trimming and J lost 0 bases; unmatched junction nucleotides: 7. The CDR3 sequence: CASSLDALAGSSYEQYF. The CDR3 DNA follows: TGTGCCAGCAGCTTAGATGCGCTAGCGGGGAGCTCCTACGAGCAGTACTTC.

This chain connects TRBV7-8 to TRBJ2-7; 7 bases are a match to TRBD1. J lost 2 bases, V lost 2 bases, and 9 bases had no gene match. Per germline, CDR1 SGHVS and CDR2 FQNEAQ. CDR3 length: 16 amino acids. The CDR3 nucleotides read TGTGCCAGCAGCTTAAGTATAGGGGGCCCACCCTACGAGCAGTACTTC. Translation: CASSLSIGGPPYEQYF.

V usage is TRBV5-1 and J usage is TRBJ1-2; the D gene is possibly TRBD1 (5 bases). This CDR3 is built from 11 residues. CDR1 SGHRS and CDR2 YFSETQ come from the germline V gene. Trimming pared 6 bases from V and 13 bases from J, leaving 16 bases between. The CDR3 nucleotides are TGCGCCAGCACCAACGACTCCAGGGCCACCTTC. Its protein is CASTNDSRATF.

The sample holds one count of this clone. The genes are TRBV28 and TRBJ2-5; 9 bases agree with TRBD1. The V and J ends lost 5 bases and 1 base, in that order; junction bases with no gene match: 8. The length of the CDR3 is 16 residues. The germline V gene encodes CDR1 MDHEN and CDR2 SYDVKM. CDR3 in amino acids: CASSLLGTGSQETQYF. CDR3 in DNA: TGTGCCAGCAGTCTCCTCGGGACAGGGTCCCAAGAGACCCAGTACTTC.

This clone has just a few counts. The CDR3 coding sequence is TGTGCCAGCTCACCGGGACACTCCTACGAGCAGTACTTC. Translation: CASSPGHSYEQYF. The V gene is TRBV18, the J gene TRBJ2-7, with a tentative D call TRBD1 (6 bases). Germline loops: CDR1 KGHSH, CDR2 LQKENI. CDR3 length: 13 residues. V lost 3 bases to trimming and J lost 0 bases, with 6 bases between them.

CDR3 in amino acids: CASSSEVGEPDTQYF. CDR3 coding DNA: TGTGCCAGCAGTTCCGAGGTGGGGGAGCCAGATACGCAGTATTTT. This chain joins TRBV6-1 and TRBJ2-3; D is perhaps TRBD1 or TRBD2 (5 bases each). The V gene's germline CDR1 is MNHNS and CDR2 SASEGT. Trimming cost V 5 bases and J 4 bases, with 16 bases left between them. There are 15 residues in the CDR3.

V usage is TRBV5-6 and J usage is TRBJ1-4; 10 bases map to TRBD1. The CDR3 has 15 residues. Germline trimming cut 4 bases from V and 8 bases from J; bases unmatched to any gene: 8. Germline V gene sequence: CDR1 SGHDT, CDR2 YYEEEE. The CDR3 DNA sequence: TGTGCCAGCAGCGGGAGACAGGGGGCGGGGGAAAAACTGTTTTTT. Protein: CASSGRQGAGEKLFF.

The chain joins TRBV5-6 to TRBJ2-7, with D hard to call. The V end lost 1 base, the J end lost 3 bases, and 5 bases lay between the germline ends. From germline, CDR1 is SGHDT and CDR2 YYEEEE. The CDR3 loop spans 12 amino acids. For the CDR3, the DNA is TGTGCCAGCAGCTTGTCGAACTACGAGCAGTACTTC. Protein: CASSLSNYEQYF.

V usage is TRBV30 and J usage is TRBJ1-2; no firm D call. The germline gives CDR1 GTSNPN, CDR2 SVGIG (reference sequence). The CDR3 length is 10 residues. The V end was cut by 5 bases, the J end by 10 bases, with 11 bases between. As DNA, the CDR3 is TGTGCCTGGTGGACGGGATCCTACACCTTC. Translating it yields CAWWTGSYTF.